This is a list of T cell receptor beta chains from one sample in a study of blood T cell repertoires in COVID-19. This table comes from immunoSEQ multiplex PCR, and its TCRdb copy is limited to in-frame clones, with some not included. The sample has a few hundred thousand clones; 70% to 90% are singletons. Sequencing was carried out using PBMCs or T cells enriched from blood (not recorded which). The receptors derive from a woman in her thirties who had recovered from COVID-19. Both conserved end residues are part of each CDR3. A D gene is named only where the DNA matches it firmly. Size is omitted from some rows. Given values are once, few, many or a class for expanded clones.

clone size	V gene	J gene	D gene	CDR3 DNA	CDR3 protein
.	TRBV7-9	TRBJ1-1	.	TGTGCCAGCAGCCCCATAGAGAACACTGAAGCTTTCTTT	CASSPIENTEAFF
.	TRBV7-2	TRBJ2-7	.	TGTGCCAGCAGCTTAGCGTCGTTCAGGGGCTACGAGCAGTACTTC	CASSLASFRGYEQYF
.	TRBV5-6	TRBJ2-1	.	TGTGCCAGCAGCAGCGGGTCCTACAATGAGCAGTTCTTC	CASSSGSYNEQFF
.	TRBV13	TRBJ1-4	TRBD1	TGTGCCAGCAGCCAGGGGGTAGGTGAAAAACTGTTTTTT	CASSQGVGEKLFF
once	TRBV10-3	TRBJ1-5	TRBD1	TGTGCCATCAGTGGGGGACAGTTTAGCAATCAGCCCCAGCATTTT	CAISGGQFSNQPQHF
.	TRBV6-4	TRBJ1-1	.	TGTGCCAGCAGTGTTGACTTGAACACTGAAGCTTTCTTT	CASSVDLNTEAFF
.	TRBV6-2/TRBV6-3	TRBJ1-1	.	TGTGCCAGCAGTTACGGACCGGGGACTGAAGCTTTCTTT	CASSYGPGTEAFF
.	TRBV10-1	TRBJ1-3	TRBD1	TGCGCCAGCAGTGAGTCAGGACAGGGTTTGAACACCATATATTTT	CASSESGQGLNTIYF
once	TRBV30	TRBJ2-3	.	TGTGCCTGGAGCCGGGGGGCCGGCGATACGCAGTATTTT	CAWSRGAGDTQYF
.	TRBV9	TRBJ1-2	.	TGTGCCAGCAGCGTAGATGTGTCGGGCTATGGCTACACCTTC	CASSVDVSGYGYTF
.	TRBV2	TRBJ2-7	.	TGTGCCACCCGGACTGAATCCTACGAGCAGTACTTC	CATRTESYEQYF
.	TRBV18	TRBJ1-3	.	TGTGCCAGCTCACCAATTCAAGCCGCTTTATCTGGAAACACCATATATTTT	CASSPIQAALSGNTIYF
.	TRBV30	TRBJ1-2	TRBD1	TGTGCCTGGAGTGCAGGGGGAGGCTACACCTTC	CAWSAGGGYTF
.	TRBV3-1/TRBV3-2	TRBJ2-5	.	TGTGCCAGCAGCCCGACAACGGGGTGGGAGACCCAGTACTTC	CASSPTTGWETQYF
.	TRBV30	TRBJ1-1	TRBD1	TGTGCCTGGTCCCTCAGGGGGGACACTGAAGCTTTCTTT	CAWSLRGDTEAFF
.	TRBV5-1	TRBJ1-1	.	TGCGCCAGCAGCTTGGCCGATGTCGGGGTGAACACTGAAGCTTTCTTT	CASSLADVGVNTEAFF
.	TRBV7-7	TRBJ2-2	.	TGTGCTAGCAGCTTGGGCACCTCGGGGGAGCTGTTTTTT	CASSLGTSGELFF
.	TRBV19	TRBJ1-5	TRBD1	TGTGCCAGCCGGACAGGGGATCGGCCCCAGCATTTT	CASRTGDRPQHF
.	TRBV7-9	TRBJ1-4	.	TGTGCCAGCAGCGTAACAGGTGCGGAGGGCGAAAAACTGTTTTTT	CASSVTGAEGEKLFF
.	TRBV27	TRBJ1-5	.	TGTGCCAGCAGCAGGGGCAATCAGCCCCAGCATTTT	CASSRGNQPQHF
.	TRBV6-5	TRBJ1-1	.	TGTGCCAGCAGTTACCCCGCCCGGGGGGGGACTGAAGCTTTCTTT	CASSYPARGGTEAFF
.	TRBV5-1	TRBJ2-7	.	TGCGCCAGCAGCTTGGGCAGGCCATCGTCCTACGAGCAGTACTTC	CASSLGRPSSYEQYF
.	TRBV10-3	TRBJ1-2	TRBD1	TGTGCCATCAGTGAGATGACAGGGGAGGGCTACACCTTC	CAISEMTGEGYTF
.	TRBV30	TRBJ1-1	TRBD1	TGTGCCTCCGGGACAGGGTTGAACACTGAAGCTTTCTTT	CASGTGLNTEAFF
.	TRBV4-2	TRBJ1-5	TRBD1	TGTGCCAGCAGCCAAGAGAGGGGGACAGGGAGCAATCAGCCCCAGCATTTT	CASSQERGTGSNQPQHF
.	TRBV7-7	TRBJ2-1	.	TGTGCTAGCAGCCGAGCTCCGGACAATGAGCAGTTCTTC	CASSRAPDNEQFF
.	TRBV15	TRBJ1-3	TRBD1	TGTGCCACCAGCAGACCCGGGACAGGGTCCTCTGGAAACACCATATATTTT	CATSRPGTGSSGNTIYF
.	TRBV14	TRBJ2-7	TRBD2	TGTGCCAGCAGCCAAGGACTAGCACGGGAGCAGTACTTC	CASSQGLAREQYF
.	TRBV24-1	TRBJ1-3	.	TGTGCCTCACTCGGGGGCTCTGGAAACACCATATATTTT	CASLGGSGNTIYF
.	TRBV3-1/TRBV3-2	TRBJ2-1	.	TGTGCCAGCAGCCAAGTAGGAGGGGGCGATGAGCAGTTCTTC	CASSQVGGGDEQFF
.	TRBV9	TRBJ1-2	.	TGTGCCAGCAGCGTAACGGGAATGGGTGGTGGCTACACCTTC	CASSVTGMGGGYTF
.	TRBV6-5	TRBJ1-1	.	TGTGCCAGCAACCACGTTCCACCGGGTAATGAAGCTTTCTTT	CASNHVPPGNEAFF
.	TRBV10-3	TRBJ1-1	.	TGTGCCATCAGTGAGTATGGCGGCACCATGAACACTGAAGCTTTCTTT	CAISEYGGTMNTEAFF
.	TRBV2	TRBJ1-4	.	TGTGCCATGATACCGGGGGGCGCGAAAGAAAAACTGTTTTTT	CAMIPGGAKEKLFF